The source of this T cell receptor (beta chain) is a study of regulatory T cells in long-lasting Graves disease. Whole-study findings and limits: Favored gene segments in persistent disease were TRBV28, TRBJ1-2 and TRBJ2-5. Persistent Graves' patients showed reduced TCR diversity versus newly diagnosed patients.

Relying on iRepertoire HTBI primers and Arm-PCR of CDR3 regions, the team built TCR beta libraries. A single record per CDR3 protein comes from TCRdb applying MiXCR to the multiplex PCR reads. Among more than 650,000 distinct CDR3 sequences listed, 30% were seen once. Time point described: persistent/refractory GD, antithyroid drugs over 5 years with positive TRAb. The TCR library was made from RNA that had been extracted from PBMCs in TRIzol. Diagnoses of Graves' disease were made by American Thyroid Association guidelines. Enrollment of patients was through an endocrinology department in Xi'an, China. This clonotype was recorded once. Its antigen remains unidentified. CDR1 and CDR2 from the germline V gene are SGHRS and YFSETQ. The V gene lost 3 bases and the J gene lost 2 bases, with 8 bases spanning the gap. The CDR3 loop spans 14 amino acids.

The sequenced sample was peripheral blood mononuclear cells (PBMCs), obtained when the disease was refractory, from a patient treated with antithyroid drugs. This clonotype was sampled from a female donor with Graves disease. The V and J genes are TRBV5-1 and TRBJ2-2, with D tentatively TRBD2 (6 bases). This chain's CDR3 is CASSWEDNTGELFF. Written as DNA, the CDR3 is TGCGCCAGCAGCTGGGAGGACAACACCGGGGAGCTGTTTTTT.